This T cell receptor beta chain was documented in a study of beta chain features in type 1 diabetes (dated by TCRdb to the late 2010s). Some background on the complete study: No differences in mean age, gender distribution, total cell number or subset yield were found between patients and healthy donors. In the study, recently diagnosed type 1 diabetes patients and matched healthy donors were compared on the TCRB repertoires of their sorted circulating CD4+ T cell subsets. A total of approximately 100 million sorted cells were examined across all samples, and the number of cells per subset was strongly correlated with RNA yield. Regulatory and stem cell-like memory subsets were obtained from only 8 patients and about 8 healthy donors, while naive and central memory subsets were obtained from all 28 donors.

From each donor, a single peripheral blood sample of approximately 0.11 L on average was drawn into heparinised tubes. A BD FACSAria II was used to sort naive, central memory, regulatory and stem cell-like memory CD4+ T cells with a panel that included CD45RO, CCR7, CD25, CD127, CD95 and CD27. All sorted populations exceeded 95% purity. PBMCs were isolated immediately by Lymphoprep density gradient centrifugation and stained directly without culture. To minimize batch effects, samples were stained and sorted in pairs, one healthy donor with one patient per experiment. The CDR3 goes from the cysteine to the phenylalanine over 17 residues. The DNA shown is the 51-base CDR3, in frame from base 1. The germline V gene provides CDR1 SGDLS and CDR2 YYNGEE. Here V drops 4 bases and J drops 0 bases, and the junction holds 8 bases not matched to any gene. General findings and caveats noted by the study authors: The naive, central memory and regulatory TCRB repertoires appeared to resemble one another more closely among patients than among healthy donors. Because small numbers of individuals were included in the HLA sub-analyses, any influence of HLA type on TCRB rearrangement was left unresolved. A moderate but significant shortening of TCRB CDR3 length was observed in type 1 diabetes patients in all four CD4+ subsets. Shorter templates might have been favored by PCR, but patient and control samples were amplified and corrected together, so both groups would have been affected equally by any skew. Sequencing cDNA rather than genomic DNA could over-represent highly expressing activated cells, although activation and CD3 levels did not differ between groups. At VDJ recombination sites, patients with type 1 diabetes made fewer insertions and deleted more nucleotides, a pattern implying thymic rearrangement abnormalities.

Comments on this clone: The antigen this receptor binds is unknown. No much larger clone exists at a distance of one base, and base qualities are not known.

All of the isolated RNA was reverse transcribed with the High Capacity cDNA Reverse Transcription Kit, so expressed TCRB transcripts were sequenced. Deep immunoSEQ sequencing was performed on naive, central memory and regulatory T cell samples, with an average of roughly 3.6 million total reads per sample. Sorted cells were lysed in RLT buffer, and RNA was extracted using DNase-treated RNeasy Micro or Mini kits according to cell number. Each cell subset was processed on its own to prevent cross-contamination, while patient and healthy donor samples were processed together. The immunoSEQ multiplex PCR was used to amplify TCRB sequences from cDNA, yielding 87-bp fragments that span the CDR3 region. Sequencing of the amplicons was done on the Illumina HiSeq platform. The authors' analysis ran thus. Synthetic template baselines were used to correct PCR bias computationally, reads within Hamming distance 2 were collapsed together, and singletons that could not be merged were discarded. By aligning reads against IMGT, V, D and J genes, CDR3 length, and insertions or deletions at six rearrangement sites were assigned. Within each subset, clonotype counts were normalized to the number of sorted cells before true diversity and Gini coefficients were calculated with the tcR R package. The overlap coefficient, calculated on TCRB nucleotide sequences, was used to quantify repertoire sharing. Out-of-frame TCRB sequences from naive cells were analyzed to stand in for the pre-selection repertoire. TCRdb re-hosts the immuneACCESS table, in-frame sequences only. Its copies lack some clones; in the studies checked, an unresolved V gene accounts for under half of them, and the cause for the rest is not known. V and J calls and clone size are copied from that table; D and trimming were computed from the DNA. Within this sample are under 300,000 clones, with 11% of them counted one time only. Of the sample, around 0.017% is held by the ten largest clones.

Input material: naive CD4+ T cells from blood. Sample cell subset or site, as interpreted from the label and publication: true naive CD4+ T cells. This receptor was taken from a man younger than 45 with type 1 diabetes. The rearranged chain carries TRBV9 and TRBJ2-7; TRBD2 aligns with 12 central bases. CDR3 sequence: CASSQGLAGTYSYEQYF. In nucleotide form, the sequence is TGTGCCAGCAGCCAAGGACTAGCGGGGACCTACTCCTACGAGCAGTACTTC.